The 21 T cell receptor beta chains presented below share a single source sample, sequenced in a study of T cell repertoires in cytomegalovirus infection. TCRdb used MiXCR to reprocess the reads, holding one entry per CDR3 protein. The sample carries some 220,000 distinct CDR3 sequences, roughly an eighth recorded once. The sample comprised PBMCs. Receptor source: a human donor in good health (CMV status not recorded). Some clones in this sample may be carry-over from other donors' samples.

The table lists this clonotype with a few counts. V usage is TRBV4-3 and J usage is TRBJ1-1, with D hard to call. The CDR3 extends over 16 amino acids. Germline lookup yields CDR1 LGHNA and CDR2 YSLEER. V dropped 1 base and J dropped 1 base, with 13 bases sitting between them. The CDR3 region has the DNA TGCGCCAGCAGCCAAGGCGGTGCGAGGAGGAACACTGAAGCTTTCTTT. As protein: CASSQGGARRNTEAFF.

This rearrangement joins TRBV20-1 to TRBJ2-1; D may match TRBD1 or TRBD2 (7 bases each). The CDR3 runs 15 residues. Looked up from germline, CDR1 is DFQATT and CDR2 is SNEGSKA (reference sequence). With 6 bases removed from V and 4 bases from J, the gap between germline ends came to 19 bases. For the CDR3, the DNA is TGCAGTGCCTCGAGGGAGGGGGCTTTTTACAATGAGCAGTTCTTC. Translating gives CSASREGAFYNEQFF.

This clonotype was seen ten or more times. The rearrangement joins TRBV11-1 to TRBJ2-1; 12 bases line up with TRBD2. V shed 4 bases, J shed 2 bases, and the junction held 0 bases outside the gene matches. The CDR3 spans 15 residues. The germline gives CDR1 SGHAT, CDR2 FQDESV (reference sequence). CDR3 in DNA: TGTGCCAGCAGCTGGACTAGCGGGGCCTACAATGAGCAGTTCTTC. It specifies CASSWTSGAYNEQFF.

The chain has TRBV12-3 or TRBV12-4 and TRBJ2-6; 7 nucleotides align to TRBD2. The CDR3 length is 17 residues. After removal of 8 bases from V and 2 bases from J, the junction contained 12 bases not matched to a gene. The CDR3 sequence is CASGMGGGDPGANVLTF. The CDR3 DNA sequence: TGTGCCAGCGGGATGGGGGGGGGAGATCCTGGGGCCAACGTCCTGACTTTC.

The genes are TRBV4-1 and TRBJ2-3; possible D gene TRBD1, 6 bases. Trimming pared 0 bases from V and 1 base from J, leaving 17 bases between. The CDR3 spans 18 residues. Germline V gives CDR1 MGHRA, CDR2 YSYEKL. DNA of the CDR3: TGCGCCAGCAGCCAAGATATGGCAGGGGTGCTTGGCACAGATACGCAGTATTTT. Amino acids: CASSQDMAGVLGTDTQYF.

In its sample, this clonotype was seen many times. The V call is TRBV7-2, the J call TRBJ1-6; TRBD1 is a possible D gene (5 bases). From germline, CDR1 is SGHTA and CDR2 FQGNSA. The CDR3 loop spans 14 amino acids. The ends were cut back, 3 bases at V and 4 bases at J, with 7 bases in the middle. The chain's CDR3 is CASSLTVYNSPLHF. CDR3 coding DNA: TGTGCCAGCAGCTTGACAGTTTATAATTCACCCCTCCACTTT.

This clonotype was counted only a few times. This rearrangement joins TRBV5-6 to TRBJ1-2; 11 nucleotides align to TRBD1. CDR3 length: 15 residues. The V gene end was trimmed by 6 bases and the J gene end by 7 bases; junction bases not matched to a gene: 11. Germline V gene lookup returns CDR1 SGHDT and CDR2 YYEEEE. The CDR3 spells CASIRTGGSESGYTF. The CDR3 DNA follows: TGTGCCAGCATTCGGACAGGGGGCTCGGAAAGTGGCTACACCTTC.

At least ten counts were recorded for this clonotype. The rearrangement links TRBV28 to TRBJ1-1; D is perhaps TRBD1 (6 bases). From germline, CDR1 is MDHEN and CDR2 SYDVKM. There are 12 residues in the CDR3. Trimming took off 2 bases at V and 7 bases at J, with 8 bases between the two ends. The CDR3 coding sequence is TGTGCCAGCAGTTTACTACAGGGTGAAGCTTTCTTT. Translated: CASSLLQGEAFF.

This clonotype has a count of ten or more. The CDR3 reads CASSLVQGIETQYF. In DNA, the CDR3 is TGTGCCAGCAGCTTGGTACAGGGGATCGAGACCCAGTACTTC. This chain uses TRBV7-2 with TRBJ2-5; 7 bases are a match to TRBD1. Trimming cost V 3 bases and J 5 bases; bases outside gene matches: 6. CDR1 is SGHTA and CDR2 is FQGNSA in the germline V gene. The CDR3 contains 14 residues.

This clonotype was seen many times. CDR3 nucleotides: TGTGCCAGCCGAACCTCAGGGGGGAACACTGAAGCTTTCTTT. Translated, it gives CASRTSGGNTEAFF. The rearrangement joins TRBV7-2 to TRBJ1-1, with TRBD1 identical over 7 bases. The CDR3 extends over 14 amino acids. In germline, CDR1 is SGHTA, CDR2 FQGNSA. V shed 8 bases, J shed 1 base, and the junction held 7 bases outside the gene matches.

The rearrangement links TRBV12-3 or TRBV12-4 to TRBJ2-1; D unclear. There are 17 residues in the CDR3. Deletions cut 6 bases from V and 6 bases from J, with 24 bases between. CDR3 residues: CASSPPKAEFRANEQFF. The CDR3, as DNA: TGTGCCAGCAGCCCCCCAAAGGCGGAGTTTAGGGCCAATGAGCAGTTCTTC.

V is TRBV5-1 and J is TRBJ1-2; possibly TRBD1 for D (6 bases). The CDR3 runs 14 residues. V lost 0 bases to trimming and J lost 7 bases, with 13 bases between them. The germline V gene encodes CDR1 SGHRS and CDR2 YFSETQ. The DNA for the CDR3 is TGCGCCAGCAGCTTGGAAGGCAGGGGTAGTGGCTACACCTTC. Translated: CASSLEGRGSGYTF.

This clonotype was seen at least ten times. This chain joins TRBV7-8 and TRBJ2-3; tentatively, D is TRBD2 (6 bases). V was cut by 2 bases and J by 1 base, with 16 bases left in between. Germline assignment: CDR1 SGHVS and CDR2 FQNEAQ. The CDR3 loop spans 17 amino acids. The CDR3, as DNA: TGTGCCAGCAGCTTACAAAGACTAGTCGGCGGCACAGATACGCAGTATTTT. Protein product: CASSLQRLVGGTDTQYF.

This clonotype was seen a handful of times. V is TRBV29-1 and J is TRBJ2-1, with 10 bases lining up with TRBD2. The CDR3 loop spans 13 amino acids. V trimming: 7 bases; J trimming: 3 bases; junction bases outside the gene matches: 3. Germline V gene data show CDR1 as SQVTM and CDR2 as ANQGSEA. This chain's CDR3 is CSGLAGGYNEQFF. The CDR3 DNA follows: TGCAGCGGGTTAGCGGGGGGCTACAATGAGCAGTTCTTC.

Ten or more counts support this clonotype. This chain joins TRBV7-6 and TRBJ1-5; perhaps TRBD1 as D (6 bases). Trimming took off 5 bases at V and 1 base at J, with 15 bases between the two ends. The CDR3 has 16 amino acids. CDR1 is SGHVS and CDR2 is FNYEAQ in the germline V gene. This CDR3 is CASSAGVRGSNQPQHF. As DNA, the CDR3 is TGTGCCAGCAGCGCAGGGGTCCGGGGGAGCAATCAGCCCCAGCATTTT.

The genes are TRBV19 and TRBJ1-1; D gene ambiguous. Trimming left V 3 bases short and J 2 bases short, with 10 bases between. Germline assignment: CDR1 LNHDA and CDR2 SQIVND (reference sequence). CDR3 size: 14 residues. This CDR3 reads CASSMDRINTEAFF. CDR3 coding DNA: TGTGCCAGTAGTATGGACCGGATAAACACTGAAGCTTTCTTT.

This clonotype was found a few times. This sequence joins TRBV6-2 or TRBV6-3 and TRBJ1-5; the D gene is possibly TRBD1 (5 bases). V was pared by 1 base and J by 0 bases, with 10 bases between. CDR1 and CDR2 from the germline V gene are MNHEY and SVGEGT. This CDR3 contains 16 residues. The CDR3 here is CASSYWDGGSNQPQHF. CDR3 nucleotides: TGTGCCAGCAGTTACTGGGACGGAGGTAGCAATCAGCCCCAGCATTTT.

The V gene is TRBV4-2, the J gene TRBJ2-1; 10 bases are shared with TRBD2. Germline V gene lookup returns CDR1 LGHNA and CDR2 YNFKEQ. This CDR3 is built from 16 residues. V was clipped by 0 bases and J by 12 bases; unmatched bases: 11. DNA of the CDR3: TGTGCCAGCAGCCAAGACAGGGCTAGCGGGAGCGCGCGGCAGTTCTTC. Its protein is CASSQDRASGSARQFF.

This clonotype was seen ten or more times. V usage is TRBV27 and J usage is TRBJ2-1, with D perhaps matching TRBD2 (5 bases). The CDR3 totals 13 residues. The germline V gene has CDR1 MNHEY and CDR2 SMNVEV (reference sequence). The ends were cut back, 4 bases at V and 7 bases at J, with 11 bases in the middle. For the CDR3, the DNA is TGTGCCAGCAGTTATACCCCGGGGAATGAGCAGTTCTTC. Residues: CASSYTPGNEQFF.

Ten or more counts support this clonotype. The V and J genes are TRBV29-1 and TRBJ1-1; D gene ambiguous. V shed 4 bases and J shed 0 bases, with 9 bases lying between them. Germline CDR1 SQVTM, CDR2 ANQGSEA. The CDR3 runs 13 residues. The chain's CDR3 is CSVAPTLNTEAFF. The CDR3 DNA reads TGCAGCGTTGCCCCCACCTTGAACACTGAAGCTTTCTTT. Full variable domain (rest looked up from reference TRBV29-1 and TRBJ1-1): SAVISQKPSRDICQRGTSLTIQCQVDSQVTMMFWYRQQPGQSLTLIATANQGSEATYESGFVIDKFPISRPNLTFSTLTVSNMSPEDSSIYLCSVAPTLNTEAFFGQGTRLTVV.

A remark on this clonotype: It may be a read error: a sequence one base away is much more abundant. The CDR3 reads CVSSPSRAGELFF. The CDR3 DNA follows: TGTGTCAGCAGCCCAAGCAGGGCCGGGGAGCTGTTTTTT. The chain couples TRBV7-3 to TRBJ2-2, with D possibly TRBD1 on 5 matching bases. Germline V gives CDR1 SGHTA, CDR2 FQGTGA. The CDR3 has 13 amino acids.